The entry below describes one T cell receptor (beta chain). The antigen is undetermined. The record originates from a study of cytomegalovirus exposure and HLA in healthy donors. Across the whole study: Unique TCRs numbering some 80 million, obtained from HLA-typed donors, made up an early data release. Overall study findings and caveats: Per a prior analysis, the majority of TCR beta V segments were productive roughly 90% or roughly 30% of the time.

At the time of sampling, donors were nominally healthy, though unrecorded immune exposures were likely. PCR primers comprised 60 Vbeta and 13 Jbeta primers. Produced via immunoSEQ multiplex PCR; TCRdb's table is partial and in-frame only. Its listing shows under 95,000 clones. Germline lookup yields CDR1 KGHSH and CDR2 LQKENI. Trimming removed 2 bases at V and 4 bases at J, with 17 bases between. CDR3 length: 17 amino acids. The sequencing input was PBMCs. The chain has TRBV18 and TRBJ2-2; D is perhaps TRBD2 (6 bases). This clonotype was sampled from a man aged 45-65 years in good health and CMV-seronegative. This CDR3 reads CASSPIGGMRTTGELFF. CDR3 sequence (DNA): TGTGCCAGCTCACCAATAGGAGGGATGCGTACCACCGGGGAGCTGTTTTTT.